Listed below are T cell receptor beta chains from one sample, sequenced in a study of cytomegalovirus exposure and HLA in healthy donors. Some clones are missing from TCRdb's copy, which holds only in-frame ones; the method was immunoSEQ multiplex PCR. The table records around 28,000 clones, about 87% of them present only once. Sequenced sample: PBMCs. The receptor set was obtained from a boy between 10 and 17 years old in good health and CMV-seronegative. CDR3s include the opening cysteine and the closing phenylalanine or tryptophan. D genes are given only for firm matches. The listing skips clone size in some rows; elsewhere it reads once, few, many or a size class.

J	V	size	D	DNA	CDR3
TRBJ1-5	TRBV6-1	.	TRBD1	TGTGCCACCACTATCTCCCTACAGGGGGACGTCAAGCATTTT	CATTISLQGDVKHF
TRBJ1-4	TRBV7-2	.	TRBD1	TGTGCCAGCAGCTTATTCGGGACAGCTAATGAAAAACTGTTTTTT	CASSLFGTANEKLFF
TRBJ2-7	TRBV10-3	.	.	TGTGCCACCCTAGCTAGCTCCTACGAGCAGTACTTC	CATLASSYEQYF
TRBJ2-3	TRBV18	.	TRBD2	TGTGCCAGCTCACCACCGTCGGGGGGGATCACAGATACGCAGTATTTT	CASSPPSGGITDTQYF
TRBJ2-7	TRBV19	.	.	TGTGCCAGTAGTATTTCAGGTGAAGAGCAGTACTTC	CASSISGEEQYF
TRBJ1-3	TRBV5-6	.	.	TGTGCCAGCAGCTTTAGACAGTTAAGTTCTGGAAACACCATATATTTT	CASSFRQLSSGNTIYF
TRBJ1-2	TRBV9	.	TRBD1	TGTGCCAGCAGCGTAGCTATGGGACAGGGTACTTCCTTC	CASSVAMGQGTSF
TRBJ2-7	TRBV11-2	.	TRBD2	TGTGCCAGCAGCTTAGAGGGAGGGGTTGCGTCCTACGAGCAGTACTTC	CASSLEGGVASYEQYF
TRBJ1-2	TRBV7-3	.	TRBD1	TGTGCCAGCAGCTCGACTCCGGGACAGAGCCATGGCTACACCTTC	CASSSTPGQSHGYTF
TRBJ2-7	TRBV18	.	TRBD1	TGTGCCAGCTCACCGGTTCCGGGACAGAGAACCTACGAGCAGTACTTC	CASSPVPGQRTYEQYF
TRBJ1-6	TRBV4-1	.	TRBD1	TGCGCCAGCAGCCAGACCGACAGGGAAGATAATTCACCCCTCCACTTT	CASSQTDREDNSPLHF
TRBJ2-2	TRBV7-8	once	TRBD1	TGTGCCAGCAGCTCCCGACAGGGGGCCGGCGGGGAGCTGTTTTTT	CASSSRQGAGGELFF
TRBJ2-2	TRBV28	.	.	TGTGCCAGCAGCCACAGGGGGCGGGGGGACACCGGGGAGCTGTTTTTT	CASSHRGRGDTGELFF
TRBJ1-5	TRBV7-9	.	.	TGTGCCAGCCTCAATCAGCCCCAGCATTTT	CASLNQPQHF
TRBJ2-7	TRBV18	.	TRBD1	TGTGCCAGCTCACCCCTAGGACAGGGGAACCCTGGGTACGAGCAGTACTTC	CASSPLGQGNPGYEQYF
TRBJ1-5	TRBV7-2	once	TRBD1	TGTGCCAGCAGCTCGGACAGGGTCCAGCCCCAGCATTTT	CASSSDRVQPQHF
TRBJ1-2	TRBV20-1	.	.	TGCAGTGCCAGACAGGATTATGGCTACACCTTC	CSARQDYGYTF
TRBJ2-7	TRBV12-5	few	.	TGTGCTAGTGGTTTACAGCCTGGAGGGGACGAGCAGTACTTC	CASGLQPGGDEQYF
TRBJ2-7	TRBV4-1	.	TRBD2	TGCGCCAGCAGCCAAGTTCTAGCGGGGGGCCTCCCTAACGAGCAGTACTTC	CASSQVLAGGLPNEQYF
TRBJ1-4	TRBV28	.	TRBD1	TGTGCCAGCAGTCCCTTGGGACAGGGGGAAGAAAAACTGTTTTTT	CASSPLGQGEEKLFF
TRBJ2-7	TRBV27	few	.	TGTGCCAGCAGTTATTTCAGCTCCTACGAGCAGTACTTC	CASSYFSSYEQYF
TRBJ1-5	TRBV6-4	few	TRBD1	TGTGCCAGCAGTTGGGACAGAAGTCAGCCCCAGCATTTT	CASSWDRSQPQHF
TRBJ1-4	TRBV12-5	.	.	TGTGCTAGTGGTTTGGGTCAGGCGAATGAAAAACTGTTTTTT	CASGLGQANEKLFF
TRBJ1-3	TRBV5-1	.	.	TGCGCCAGCAGCTTGGTACAGGGTTTGACTGGAAACACCATATATTTT	CASSLVQGLTGNTIYF
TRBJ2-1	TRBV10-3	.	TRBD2	TGTGCCATCAGCCAACTAGCGGGGGGCTCCTACAATGAGCAGTTCTTC	CAISQLAGGSYNEQFF
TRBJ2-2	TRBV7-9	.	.	TGTGCCAGCAGCCGGACCAGGGCCGGGGAGCTGTTTTTT	CASSRTRAGELFF
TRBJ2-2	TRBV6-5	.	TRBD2	TGTGCCAGCAGTTACTCTGGCGGGGGGAACACCGGGGAGCTGTTTTTT	CASSYSGGGNTGELFF